The 20 T cell receptor beta chains listed next were all sequenced from one sample in a study of T cell responses to AZD1222 COVID-19 vaccine. The method was immunoSEQ multiplex PCR; TCRdb's version includes in-frame clones alone and lacks a portion of them. Of some 140,000 clones listed, 70% to 90% were seen once; the top ten hold roughly 2%. The sample was peripheral blood, taken on day 0 of AZD1222 vaccination. The receptors were sampled from an adult in good health.

The V gene is TRBV29-1, the J gene TRBJ2-5; tentative D call: TRBD1 (7 bases). The CDR3 contains 15 residues. Between the trimmed V and J ends, which lost 6 bases and 1 base, there was a span of 18 bases. Per the germline V gene, CDR1 is SQVTM and CDR2 is ANQGSEA. The CDR3 nucleotides are TGCAGCGTGGGGGGTAGGGACAGCACCCAAGAGACCCAGTACTTC. This translates into CSVGGRDSTQETQYF.

This rearrangement joins TRBV5-8 to TRBJ1-2; tentatively, D is TRBD1 (5 bases). CDR1 SGHTS and CDR2 YDEGEE come from the germline V gene. The CDR3 runs to 15 residues. Between the trimmed V and J ends, which lost 0 bases and 3 bases, there was a span of 12 bases. The CDR3 loop reads CASSLGWGEDYGYTF. The CDR3 DNA follows: TGTGCCAGCAGCTTGGGGTGGGGCGAGGACTATGGCTACACCTTC.

The chain is built from TRBV5-1 and TRBJ1-1; no reliable D call. This CDR3 contains 14 residues. Germline V gene lookup returns CDR1 SGHRS and CDR2 YFSETQ. The germline V and J ends were trimmed by 4 bases and 0 bases, with 10 bases remaining between them. CDR3 region: CASSPHVMNTEAFF. Here the CDR3 DNA reads TGCGCCAGCAGCCCCCATGTCATGAACACTGAAGCTTTCTTT.

The table lists this clone with a few counts. This sequence joins TRBV10-1 and TRBJ2-7; 12 positions agree with TRBD1. V was pared by 6 bases and J by 5 bases, with 14 bases of the junction left unmatched. Germline V gene lookup returns CDR1 WNHNN and CDR2 SYGVQD (reference sequence). This CDR3 is built from 17 residues. CDR3 residues: CASSLPISGQGANEQYF. CDR3 coding DNA: TGCGCCAGCAGCCTTCCAATATCGGGACAGGGGGCCAACGAGCAGTACTTC.

This clone showed up just once. V gene TRBV29-1 combines with J gene TRBJ1-2; 7 bases line up with TRBD1. Per germline, CDR1 SQVTM and CDR2 ANQGSEA. V shed 0 bases, J shed 4 bases, and the junction held 5 bases outside the gene matches. This CDR3 is 14 amino acids long. DNA for the CDR3: TGCAGCGTTGAAGACCGGGACAGCGCCTATGGCTACACCTTC. It translates to CSVEDRDSAYGYTF.

The CDR3 loop reads CASSLEWGGYTF. The CDR3 DNA reads as TGCGCCAGCAGCTTGGAATGGGGCGGCTACACCTTC. This chain uses TRBV5-1 with TRBJ1-2; the D gene is possibly TRBD1 (5 bases). Trimming stripped 0 bases from V and 8 bases from J, with 8 bases between. The germline CDR1 and CDR2 sequences are SGHRS and YFSETQ. The CDR3 is 12 residues long.

V gene TRBV19 combines with J gene TRBJ1-4; perhaps TRBD1 as D (5 bases). This CDR3 is 13 amino acids long. In germline, CDR1 is LNHDA, CDR2 SQIVND (reference sequence). With 4 bases removed from V and 8 bases from J, the gap between germline ends came to 11 bases. The CDR3 sequence: CASSRGGSEKLFF. In DNA, the CDR3 is TGTGCCAGTAGTAGGGGGGGTTCAGAAAAACTGTTTTTT.

The V and J genes are TRBV9 and TRBJ1-4; D possibly corresponds to TRBD1 (6 bases). The V gene lost 0 bases and the J gene lost 0 bases, with 12 bases spanning the gap. Germline V lookup: CDR1 SGDLS, CDR2 YYNGEE. CDR3 length equals 17 residues. CDR3 nucleotide sequence: TGTGCCAGCAGCGTAGGGTGGACAGACCCAACTAATGAAAAACTGTTTTTT. Residues: CASSVGWTDPTNEKLFF.

The chain recombines TRBV2 with TRBJ2-7; TRBD2 might be the D (5 bases). V was clipped by 6 bases and J by 5 bases, with 17 bases between them. Germline loops: CDR1 SNHLY, CDR2 FYNNEI. The CDR3 covers 14 residues. The CDR3 region has the DNA TGTGCCAGCAGCCTGATAGGGAGTCGGGACGAGCAGTACTTC. This sequence encodes CASSLIGSRDEQYF.

The CDR3 is CASSIRRGTEAFF. In nucleotides, the CDR3 is TGTGCCAGCAGTATCCGGAGGGGGACTGAAGCTTTCTTT. The J gene is TRBJ1-1, the V gene TRBV6-5; TRBD1 might be the D (6 bases). V was clipped by 5 bases and J by 5 bases, with 12 bases between them. Germline loops: CDR1 MNHEY, CDR2 SVGAGI. This CDR3 has 13 amino acids.

The genes are TRBV6-1 and TRBJ2-3; D is possibly TRBD1 or TRBD2 (5 bases each). This CDR3 has 16 residues. With 3 bases removed from V and 1 base from J, the gap between germline ends came to 14 bases. Germline V lookup: CDR1 MNHNS, CDR2 SASEGT. The CDR3 sequence is CASSDYEGIGTDTQYF. Here the CDR3 DNA reads TGTGCCAGCAGTGATTACGAGGGGATCGGCACAGATACGCAGTATTTT.

This chain links TRBV6-5 with TRBJ2-7; the match to TRBD1 covers 7 bases. The CDR3 sequence is 14 residues long. V gave up 8 bases and J gave up 5 bases; unmatched junction bases: 12. Germline CDR1 MNHEY, CDR2 SVGAGI. The CDR3, as DNA: TGTGCCAGCGGAGACAGGGCGCGCAGGAACGAGCAGTACTTC. Its protein product is CASGDRARRNEQYF.

The CDR3 loop is CASSLITGETQYF. The CDR3 coding sequence is TGCGCCAGCAGCTTGATTACGGGTGAGACCCAGTACTTC. V usage is TRBV5-1 and J usage is TRBJ2-5, with D unclear. CDR3 length: 13 amino acids. Germline lookup yields CDR1 SGHRS and CDR2 YFSETQ. V lost 1 base and J lost 5, with 9 bases in between.

The V gene is TRBV12-5, the J gene TRBJ2-7; D might be TRBD2 (7 bases). This CDR3 comprises 18 residues. V was pared by 2 bases and J by 1 base, with 21 bases between. CDR1 and CDR2 from the germline V gene are LGHNT and FRNRAP. CDR3 loop: CASGLSPMAGAVSYEQYF. CDR3 DNA sequence: TGTGCTAGTGGTTTGAGCCCCATGGCGGGGGCCGTGTCCTACGAGCAGTACTTC.

In its sample, this clone was seen a few times. The chain has TRBV9 and TRBJ2-7, with D unresolved. The CDR3 runs to 14 residues. The V and J ends lost 2 bases and 0 bases respectively, with 9 bases between them. Germline V gene data show CDR1 as SGDLS and CDR2 as YYNGEE. The CDR3 is CASSVLGGSYEQYF. DNA for the CDR3: TGTGCCAGCAGCGTCTTGGGCGGCTCCTACGAGCAGTACTTC.

CDR3 region: CASSLMTGGSSPLHF. The CDR3, as DNA: TGTGCCAGCAGCTTAATGACAGGGGGCTCTTCACCCCTCCACTTT. The V gene is TRBV7-2, the J gene TRBJ1-6; 10 bases map to TRBD1. Germline trimming cut 2 bases from V and 9 bases from J; bases unmatched to any gene: 4. The length of the CDR3 is 15 residues. Germline CDR1 reads SGHTA; CDR2 reads FQGNSA.

This chain connects TRBV4-1 to TRBJ2-5, with 15 bases lining up with TRBD2. J gave up 5 bases and V 3 bases, and 13 bases lay outside the gene matches. The CDR3 covers 19 residues. CDR1 MGHRA and CDR2 YSYEKL come from the germline V gene. The DNA of the CDR3 is TGCGCCAGCAGCCATCCCGGACTAGCGGGGGGGCCTGGGAGGGAGACCCAGTACTTC. This encodes CASSHPGLAGGPGRETQYF.

The CDR3 region has the DNA TGTGCCAGCAGTAGAACCCCCCGCGGTACTGAAGCTTTCTTT. It yields the protein CASSRTPRGTEAFF. The genes are TRBV28 and TRBJ1-1, with no clear D. V was shortened by 5 bases and J by 5 bases, with 15 bases between the two germline ends. Germline V lookup: CDR1 MDHEN, CDR2 SYDVKM. The CDR3 contains 14 residues.

This rearrangement joins TRBV6-5 to TRBJ2-2; D unresolved. Germline V gene data show CDR1 as MNHEY and CDR2 as SVGAGI. The CDR3 runs 14 residues. The V and J ends lost 5 bases and 0 bases respectively, with 7 bases between them. CDR3 amino acids: CASSTGPNTGELFF. The CDR3 coding sequence is TGTGCCAGCAGTACCGGGCCGAACACCGGGGAGCTGTTTTTT.

The genes are TRBV30 and TRBJ2-1, with D uncertain. Germline loops: CDR1 GTSNPN, CDR2 SVGIG (reference sequence). CDR3 length equals 12 residues. With 8 bases removed from V and 0 bases from J, the gap between germline ends came to 8 bases. The CDR3 loop reads CAMRSSYNEQFF. In DNA, the CDR3 is TGTGCCATGAGGAGCTCCTACAATGAGCAGTTCTTC. The variable domain in full, with the rest retrieved from reference TRBV30 and TRBJ2-1, is SQTIHQWPATLVQPVGSPLSLECTVEGTSNPNLYWYRQAAGRGLQLLFYSVGIGQISSEVPQNLSASRPQDRQFILSSKKLLLSDSGFYLCAMRSSYNEQFFGPGTRLTVL.